One sample yielded the 19 T cell receptor beta chains listed below, sequenced in a study of T cell repertoires in cytomegalovirus infection. Their target antigens are unknown. TCRdb independently ran MiXCR on the reads; one entry per CDR3 protein. The sample consists of some 150,000 distinct CDR3 sequences, 32% of them appearing once. Sequenced here: CD8+ T cells from cultured PBMCs, sampled from culture after CMV antigen stimulation. All receptors come from a human donor in good health (CMV status not recorded). Some clones in this sample may be carry-over from other donors' samples.

This chain links TRBV4-1 with TRBJ2-7; a weak D match, TRBD1 (5 bases). Germline CDR1 is MGHRA and CDR2 is YSYEKL. The germline V and J ends were trimmed by 2 bases and 2 bases, with 10 bases remaining between them. CDR3 length: 14 residues. The chain's CDR3 is CASSQPGAPYEQYF. Written as DNA, the CDR3 is TGCGCCAGCAGCCAACCTGGGGCACCCTACGAGCAGTACTTC.

This rearrangement joins TRBV11-3 to TRBJ2-7; D might be TRBD1 or TRBD2, each matching 5 bases. Trimming pared 5 bases from V and 2 bases from J, leaving 13 bases between. Germline loops: CDR1 SGHNT, CDR2 YENEEA. The CDR3 covers 14 residues. DNA for the CDR3: TGTGCCAGCAGCCTATCCGGGACGGCCTACGAGCAGTACTTC. Its protein product is CASSLSGTAYEQYF.

The gene calls are TRBV7-9 and TRBJ1-4; D is undetermined. V gave up 1 base and J gave up 12 bases, with 12 bases separating them. CDR1 and CDR2 (germline): SEHNR, FQNEAQ (reference sequence). This CDR3 is built from 13 residues. The CDR3 loop reads CASSLGASGELFF. CDR3 in DNA: TGTGCCAGCAGCTTAGGGGCGTCGGGAGAACTGTTTTTT. Supplemented by reference TRBV7-9 and TRBJ1-4, the full variable domain reads DTGVSQNPRHKITKRGQNVTFRCDPISEHNRLYWYRQTLGQGPEFLTYFQNEAQLEKSRLLSDRFSAERPKGSFSTLEIQRTEQGDSAMYLCASSLGASGELFFGSGTQLSVL.

CDR3 DNA: TGTGCCAGCAGCTTCGGACTAGCGGGGGGCGAGCGCGCCGGGGAGCTGTTTTTT. Amino acid sequence: CASSFGLAGGERAGELFF. The genes are TRBV7-6 and TRBJ2-2; 14 bases fit TRBD2. V gave up 3 bases and J gave up 6 bases; unmatched junction bases: 9. The CDR3 is 18 amino acids. The V gene's germline CDR1 is SGHVS and CDR2 FNYEAQ.

This chain joins TRBV7-3 and TRBJ2-1; D may be TRBD1 or TRBD2 (5 bases each). The CDR3 length is 13 residues. Germline V gene lookup returns CDR1 SGHTA and CDR2 FQGTGA. Between the trimmed V and J ends, which lost 5 bases and 7 bases, there was a span of 12 bases. CDR3 in DNA: TGTGCCAGCAGCACCTGGGACCAAAATGAGCAGTTCTTC. Protein product: CASSTWDQNEQFF.

By sample share, this clonotype is medium-sized (0.01 to 0.1%). This CDR3 is CASGQGAAGELFF. CDR3 in DNA: TGTGCCAGCGGGCAGGGAGCCGCCGGGGAGCTGTTTTTT. V is TRBV28 and J is TRBJ2-2; D possibly matches TRBD1 or TRBD2 (5 bases each). With 8 bases removed from V and 6 bases from J, the gap between germline ends came to 13 bases. This CDR3 region has 13 residues. Germline CDR1 is MDHEN and CDR2 is SYDVKM.

This chain connects TRBV5-6 to TRBJ2-7; 8 bases agree with TRBD1. Per germline, CDR1 SGHDT and CDR2 YYEEEE. This CDR3 region has 13 residues. The trim removed 3 bases at V and 6 bases at J, leaving 5 bases unmatched. The CDR3 is CASSWGTGGEQYF. CDR3 DNA sequence: TGTGCCAGCAGCTGGGGGACAGGTGGCGAGCAGTACTTC.

This clonotype was observed a few times. This rearrangement joins TRBV7-9 to TRBJ2-5; 9 positions agree with TRBD2. With 6 bases clipped from V and 1 base from J, the junction kept 3 bases outside the gene matches. Germline CDR1 SEHNR, CDR2 FQNEAQ (reference sequence). This CDR3 is built from 14 residues. CDR3 region: CASSSSGAQETQYF. DNA for the CDR3: TGTGCCAGCAGTTCTAGCGGGGCCCAAGAGACCCAGTACTTC.

A few counts support this clonotype. The chain is built from TRBV2 and TRBJ2-2; 10 nucleotides align to TRBD1. V shed 10 bases and J 4 bases; nucleotides not matched to a gene: 3. The CDR3 runs to 13 residues. Germline V gene data show CDR1 as SNHLY and CDR2 as FYNNEI. CDR3 bases: TGTGCCATAGGGACAGGGGTCACCGGGGAGCTGTTTTTT. Translated, it gives CAIGTGVTGELFF.

The rearrangement links TRBV19 to TRBJ1-4; tentatively, D is TRBD1 (6 bases). This CDR3 has 14 amino acids. Germline V gene data show CDR1 as LNHDA and CDR2 as SQIVND (reference sequence). Trimming took 6 bases from V and 5 from J, leaving 13 bases between them. The CDR3 spells CASSSGQLNEKLFF. The CDR3 DNA is TGTGCCAGTAGCAGTGGACAGCTGAATGAAAAACTGTTTTTT.

The J gene is TRBJ1-1, the V gene TRBV27, with D uncertain. Germline CDR1 and CDR2: MNHEY and SMNVEV (reference sequence). This CDR3 is 14 amino acids long. The V gene lost 6 bases and the J gene lost 1 base, with 12 bases spanning the gap. CDR3 coding DNA: TGTGCCAGCAGGCTTGGGAGAGGGAACACTGAAGCTTTCTTT. Amino acids: CASRLGRGNTEAFF.

The rearrangement joins TRBV4-1 to TRBJ2-1; D assignment may be TRBD1 or TRBD2 (5 bases each). Per the germline V gene, CDR1 is MGHRA and CDR2 is YSYEKL. The CDR3 totals 15 residues. V was cut by 2 bases and J by 2 bases, with 10 bases left in between. CDR3 region: CASSQIRDPYNEQFF. The CDR3 bases are TGCGCCAGCAGCCAAATCCGGGACCCCTACAATGAGCAGTTCTTC.

The gene calls are TRBV6-6 and TRBJ1-1; D is unresolved. V lost 4 bases, J lost 1 base, and 10 bases lay in between. The CDR3 contains 14 residues. Germline V gene lookup returns CDR1 MNHNY and CDR2 SVGAGI (reference sequence). The CDR3 DNA reads as TGTGCCAGCAGTTCCTTGGGTGGGAACACTGAAGCTTTCTTT. Protein sequence: CASSSLGGNTEAFF.

This clonotype was counted many times. The CDR3 sequence: CATSDLLGGEQFF. The DNA of the CDR3 is TGTGCCACCAGTGATTTGCTGGGGGGTGAGCAGTTCTTC. This chain joins TRBV24-1 and TRBJ2-1; D is possibly TRBD2 (6 bases). The ends were cut back, 0 bases at V and 9 bases at J, with 8 bases in the middle. From germline, CDR1 is KGHDR and CDR2 SFDVKD. The CDR3 has 13 amino acids.

This clonotype was seen more than once but under ten times. The genes are TRBV4-1 and TRBJ1-1; 9 nucleotides agree with TRBD1. The CDR3 has 15 residues. Germline loops: CDR1 MGHRA, CDR2 YSYEKL. V was pared by 6 bases and J by 4 bases, with 9 bases of the junction left unmatched. The CDR3 bases are TGCGCCAGCAGACAGGGGGCGAGTTCAGGCACTGAAGCTTTCTTT. It specifies CASRQGASSGTEAFF.

The chain couples TRBV27 to TRBJ2-1, with 9 bases identical to TRBD1. This CDR3 comprises 15 residues. Germline V lookup: CDR1 MNHEY, CDR2 SMNVEV (reference sequence). With 5 bases clipped from V and 4 bases from J, the junction kept 6 bases outside the gene matches. The CDR3 DNA reads TGTGCCAGCAGTCAGGCCGGGACAGGGTACAATGAGCAGTTCTTC. Amino acid sequence: CASSQAGTGYNEQFF.

The chain is built from TRBV28 and TRBJ1-1; 9 nucleotides agree with TRBD1. The CDR3 length is 15 residues. The germline CDR1 and CDR2 sequences are MDHEN and SYDVKM. Trimming removed 5 bases from V and 4 bases from J; junction bases left unmatched: 8. The DNA of the CDR3 is TGTGCCAGCAGTCATAGTGGGACAGGGCGCACTGAAGCTTTCTTT. Translation: CASSHSGTGRTEAFF.

This clonotype is labeled medium-sized. The chain is built from TRBV7-2 and TRBJ2-1; 8 bases map to TRBD2. The CDR3 is 16 amino acids. From germline, CDR1 is SGHTA and CDR2 FQGNSA. The J segment lost 10 bases and the V segment lost 1 base, leaving 12 bases of the junction unmatched. The CDR3 coding sequence is TGTGCCAGCAGCTTAGGGGCGGGACTAGGGGGGGGGGAGCAGTTCTTC. Protein product: CASSLGAGLGGGEQFF.

The chain couples TRBV4-1 to TRBJ2-7; 8 bases agree with TRBD1. Trimming removed 1 base from V and 2 bases from J; junction bases left unmatched: 7. CDR1 and CDR2 from the germline V gene are MGHRA and YSYEKL. The length of the CDR3 is 16 residues. CDR3 sequence: CASSQGADRATYEQYF. In nucleotides, the CDR3 is TGCGCCAGCAGCCAAGGGGCGGACAGGGCCACCTACGAGCAGTACTTC.